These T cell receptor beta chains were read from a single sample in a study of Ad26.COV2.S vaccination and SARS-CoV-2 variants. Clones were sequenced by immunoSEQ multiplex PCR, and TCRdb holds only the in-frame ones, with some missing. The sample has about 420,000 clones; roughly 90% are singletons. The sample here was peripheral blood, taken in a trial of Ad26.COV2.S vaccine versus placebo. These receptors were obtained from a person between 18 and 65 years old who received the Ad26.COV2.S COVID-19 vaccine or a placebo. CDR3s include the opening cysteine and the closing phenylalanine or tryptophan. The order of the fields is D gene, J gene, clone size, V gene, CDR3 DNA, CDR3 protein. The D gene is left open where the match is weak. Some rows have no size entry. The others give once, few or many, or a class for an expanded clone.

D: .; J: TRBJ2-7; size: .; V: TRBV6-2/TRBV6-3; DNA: TGTGCCAGCAGTTACTCGGGGGACCGACATTCCTACGAGCAGTACTTC; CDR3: CASSYSGDRHSYEQYF
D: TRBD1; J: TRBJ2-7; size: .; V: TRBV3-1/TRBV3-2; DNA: TGTGCCAGCAGCCATATCGGGACAGCAAACGAGCAGTACTTC; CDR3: CASSHIGTANEQYF
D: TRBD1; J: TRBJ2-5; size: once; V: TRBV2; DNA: TGTGCCAGCAGTGGTTACAGGGGAGAAGAGACCCAGTACTTC; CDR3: CASSGYRGEETQYF
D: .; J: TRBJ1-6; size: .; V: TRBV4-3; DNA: TGCGCCAGCAGCCAAAGTGGGACGGTTAATTCACCCCTCCACTTT; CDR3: CASSQSGTVNSPLHF
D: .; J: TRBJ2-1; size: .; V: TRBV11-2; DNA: TGTGCCAGCAGAGAAGAGGGTGAGCAGTTCTTC; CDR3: CASREEGEQFF
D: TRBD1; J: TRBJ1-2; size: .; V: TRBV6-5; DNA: TGTGCCAGCCAGGCGACAGGGGGCCCCTATGGCTACACCTTC; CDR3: CASQATGGPYGYTF
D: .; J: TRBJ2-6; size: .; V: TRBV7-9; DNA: TGTGCCAGCAGCCCCGCGGGGACCAACGTCCTGACTTTC; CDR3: CASSPAGTNVLTF
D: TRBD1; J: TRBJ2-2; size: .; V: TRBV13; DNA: TGTGCCAGCAGCCCCCCGACAGGGACGAACACCGGGGAGCTGTTTTTT; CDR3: CASSPPTGTNTGELFF
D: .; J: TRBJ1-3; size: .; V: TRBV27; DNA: TGTGCCAGCAGTTTATCAGGACACCCCTCGGGAAACACCATATATTTT; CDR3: CASSLSGHPSGNTIYF
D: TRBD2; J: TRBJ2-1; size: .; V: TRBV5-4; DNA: TGTGCCAGCGCCTCCGGGACTAGCGCATACAATGAGCAGTTCTTC; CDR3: CASASGTSAYNEQFF
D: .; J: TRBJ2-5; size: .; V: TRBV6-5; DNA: TGTGCCAGCACCGAGGGGGAGAGGGAGACCCAGTACTTC; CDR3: CASTEGERETQYF
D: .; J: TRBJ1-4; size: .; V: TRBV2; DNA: TGTGCCAGCACCTATCTGGGCCGTTATGAAAAACTGTTTTTT; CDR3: CASTYLGRYEKLFF
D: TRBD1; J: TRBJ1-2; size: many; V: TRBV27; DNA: TGTGCCAGCAGTATAGACAGGGGATCACCCTACACCTTC; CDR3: CASSIDRGSPYTF
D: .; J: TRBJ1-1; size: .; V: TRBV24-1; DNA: TGTGCCACCAGTGAAGGGTCAGAAGCTTTCTTT; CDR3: CATSEGSEAFF
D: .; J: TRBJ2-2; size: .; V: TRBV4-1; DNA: TGCGCCAGCAGCCAAGGGGTGATCGGGGAGCTGTTTTTT; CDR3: CASSQGVIGELFF
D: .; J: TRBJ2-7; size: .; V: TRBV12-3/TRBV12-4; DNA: TGTGCCAGCAGTTCTACCCCCCCCTACGAGCAGTACTTC; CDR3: CASSSTPPYEQYF
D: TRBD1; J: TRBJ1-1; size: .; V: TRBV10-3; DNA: TGTGCCATCAGTGGGGGACAGGGGGCTTTAGAAGCTTTCTTT; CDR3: CAISGGQGALEAFF
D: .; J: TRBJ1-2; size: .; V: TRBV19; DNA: TGTGCCATATCCCCGGGGTCAAACTATGGCTACACCTTC; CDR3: CAISPGSNYGYTF
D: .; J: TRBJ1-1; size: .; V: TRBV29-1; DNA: TGCAGCGCCACAGTGAACACTGAAGCTTTCTTT; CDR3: CSATVNTEAFF
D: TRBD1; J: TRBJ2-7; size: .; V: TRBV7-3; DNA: TGTGCCAGCAGCTTAACTCCCGGGACAGCAGTCTACGAGCAGTACTTC; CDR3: CASSLTPGTAVYEQYF
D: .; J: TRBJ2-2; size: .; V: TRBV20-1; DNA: TGCAGTGCTAGAGACCAGGGGGAGCTGTTTTTT; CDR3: CSARDQGELFF
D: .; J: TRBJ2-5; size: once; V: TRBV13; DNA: TGTGCCAGCAGCCTTGGGGGGCTACAAGAGACCCAGTACTTC; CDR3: CASSLGGLQETQYF
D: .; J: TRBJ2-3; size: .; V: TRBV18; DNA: TGTGCCAGCTCAGCATTGAGAACAGGGCGCACAGATACGCAGTATTTT; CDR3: CASSALRTGRTDTQYF
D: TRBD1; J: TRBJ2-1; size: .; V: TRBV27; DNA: TGTGCCAGCAGTTCTCTTCGGACGGGACAGCGCTACAATGAGCAGTTCTTC; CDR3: CASSSLRTGQRYNEQFF
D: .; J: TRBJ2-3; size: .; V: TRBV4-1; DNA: TGCGCCAGCAGCCAAGGGGGACTTACCACAGATACGCAGTATTTT; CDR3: CASSQGGLTTDTQYF
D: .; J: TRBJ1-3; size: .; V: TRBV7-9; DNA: TGTGCCAGCACCCCAAATCGTCCTCTCTCTGGAAACACCATATATTTT; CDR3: CASTPNRPLSGNTIYF